A single sample is the source of the 23 T cell receptor beta chains below, sequenced in a study of post-analysis software for immune sequencing data. What these receptors recognize is not known. Study-level findings and limits: Included in a set of four or five TRBV segments more frequent in patients than controls were TRBV5-6, TRBV5-1 and TRBV20-1.

Every TCR beta cDNA library bore unique molecular identifiers. Each CDR3 protein is one row after TCRdb ran MiXCR on the PCR reads. The table shows roughly 430,000 distinct CDR3 sequences, with less than 40% occurring only once. Sequencing input: blood. The receptors were sampled from a girl aged 2 to 10 with multiple sclerosis.

The rearrangement uses TRBV7-8 and TRBJ2-1, with 11 bases fitting TRBD2. The CDR3 contains 18 residues. The germline V gene encodes CDR1 SGHVS and CDR2 FQNEAQ. V trimming: 6 bases; J trimming: 2 bases; junction bases outside the gene matches: 12. CDR3 nucleotide sequence: TGTGCCAGCAGTTCCACTAGCGGGGGACCCGGGGCCTACAATGAGCAGTTCTTC. This encodes CASSSTSGGPGAYNEQFF.

About this clonotype itself: The junction does not match germline at one end; this may be a read error. V usage is TRBV7-3 and J usage is TRBJ2-2; tentative D call: TRBD1 (6 bases). The germline CDR1 and CDR2 sequences are SGHTA and FQGTGA. The CDR3 runs to 16 residues. The CDR3: CASSQLPGDNTRELFF. The CDR3, as DNA: TGTGCCAGCAGCCAATTACCAGGGGACAACACCAGGGAGCTGTTTTTT.

This clonotype was seen only a few times. The chain employs TRBV4-2 and TRBJ2-7; D is undetermined. V gave up 4 bases and J gave up 0 bases, with 7 bases separating them. The CDR3 extends over 13 amino acids. The germline gives CDR1 LGHNA, CDR2 YNFKEQ. The CDR3 sequence: CASSRRLSYEQYF. The CDR3 nucleotides are TGTGCCAGCAGCCGGAGACTCTCCTACGAGCAGTACTTC.

There are a few counts of this clonotype. The chain recombines TRBV10-3 with TRBJ2-5; D is unresolved. This CDR3 has 14 residues. Trimming took off 3 bases at V and 3 bases at J, with 11 bases between the two ends. CDR1 is ENHRY, CDR2 SYGVKD, per germline. The CDR3, as DNA: TGTGCCATCAGTGACGTATCCCCCAAAGAGACCCAGTACTTC. Translation gives CAISDVSPKETQYF.

There are a few counts of this clonotype. The chain carries TRBV2 and TRBJ2-4; D not certain. The germline gives CDR1 SNHLY, CDR2 FYNNEI. CDR3 size: 14 residues. The V end was cut by 3 bases, the J end by 0 bases, with 6 bases between. CDR3 nucleotides: TGTGCCAGCAGTGATGATCTAGCCAAAAACATTCAGTACTTC. This sequence encodes CASSDDLAKNIQYF.

The chain recombines TRBV25-1 with TRBJ1-1, with D possibly matching TRBD1 (6 bases). Trimming shortened V by 3 bases and J by 5 bases, and 13 bases separated the two germline ends. Germline V lookup: CDR1 MGHDK, CDR2 SYGVNS. This CDR3 is built from 14 residues. The DNA of the CDR3 is TGTGCCAGCAGTGAGGCGACAGGACCTACTGAAGCTTTCTTT. It is translated as CASSEATGPTEAFF.

This clonotype was observed a handful of times. The chain recombines TRBV4-1 with TRBJ1-6; D might be TRBD1 (6 bases). Per germline, CDR1 MGHRA and CDR2 YSYEKL. V gave up 2 bases and J gave up 14 bases, with 16 bases separating them. The CDR3 spans 14 residues. CDR3: CASSQKGGRPTLHF. CDR3 bases: TGCGCCAGCAGCCAAAAGGGGGGACGGCCGACCCTCCACTTT.

The V call is TRBV28, the J call TRBJ2-7; a weak D match, TRBD2 (5 bases). Germline V gene sequence: CDR1 MDHEN, CDR2 SYDVKM. The CDR3 consists of 12 residues. The germline V and J ends were trimmed by 5 bases and 4 bases, with 9 bases remaining between them. The CDR3 is CASSGGQYEQYF. As DNA, the CDR3 is TGTGCCAGCAGTGGCGGGCAATACGAGCAGTACTTC.

This clonotype was found a few times. The V gene is TRBV7-2, the J gene TRBJ2-7; the D gene is possibly TRBD1 (6 bases). The CDR3 is made up of 13 amino acids. V was cut by 1 base and J by 6 bases, with 10 bases left in between. Per germline, CDR1 SGHTA and CDR2 FQGNSA. The CDR3, as DNA: TGTGCCAGCAGCTTAGGGGCAGGGGCCGAGCAGTACTTC. Translating it yields CASSLGAGAEQYF.

This clonotype was observed once. V usage is TRBV12-3 or TRBV12-4 and J usage is TRBJ1-5, with 7 bases lining up with TRBD1. The CDR3 length is 15 residues. Trimming removed 5 bases from V and 3 bases from J; junction bases left unmatched: 7. The CDR3 region has the DNA TGTGCCAGCAGTCTAGGACAGGTCCACAATCAGCCCCAGCATTTT. Residues: CASSLGQVHNQPQHF.

J is TRBJ2-3 and V is TRBV7-9; TRBD2 is a possible D gene (5 bases). CDR1 is SEHNR and CDR2 is FQNEAQ in the germline V gene (reference sequence). V lost 2 bases and J 0 bases, leaving 9 bases between the germline ends. The CDR3 consists of 15 residues. Written as DNA, the CDR3 is TGTGCCAGCAGCTTACTAGCTCTTAGCACAGATACGCAGTATTTT. Translated, it gives CASSLLALSTDTQYF.

The chain employs TRBV3-1 and TRBJ2-1, with 10 bases that match TRBD2. The V segment lost 4 bases and the J segment 7 bases; nucleotides outside the gene matches: 7. CDR3 length: 15 amino acids. Germline-derived CDR1 and CDR2 are LGHDT and YNNKEL (reference sequence). For the CDR3, the DNA is TGTGCCAGCAGCCCTCTAGCGGGAGTAAATAATGAGCAGTTCTTC. It specifies CASSPLAGVNNEQFF.

This clonotype showed up just a few times. The chain links TRBV7-8 to TRBJ1-2; 8 bases line up with TRBD1. This CDR3 has 16 residues. The V gene end was trimmed by 4 bases and the J gene end by 6 bases; junction bases not matched to a gene: 13. Germline V gives CDR1 SGHVS, CDR2 FQNEAQ. This CDR3 is CASSSYDVRGPNGYTF. In DNA, the CDR3 is TGTGCCAGCAGCTCTTACGATGTCAGGGGGCCTAATGGCTACACCTTC.

The chain links TRBV7-9 to TRBJ2-3; unclear D gene. Germline assignment: CDR1 SEHNR and CDR2 FQNEAQ (reference sequence). The germline V and J ends were trimmed by 4 bases and 4 bases, with 6 bases remaining between them. The CDR3 is 12 residues long. The CDR3 spells CASSSGPDTQYF. The CDR3, as DNA: TGTGCCAGCAGCTCAGGACCAGATACGCAGTATTTT.

This clonotype was counted a few times. This chain uses TRBV20-1 with TRBJ2-3; 8 bases match TRBD2. The CDR3 covers 15 residues. V shed 1 base, J shed 2 bases, and the junction held 5 bases outside the gene matches. In germline, CDR1 is DFQATT, CDR2 SNEGSKA (reference sequence). CDR3 amino acids: CSARVREGVTDTQYF. DNA for the CDR3: TGCAGTGCTAGAGTCCGGGAGGGAGTCACAGATACGCAGTATTTT.

The chain uses TRBV5-1 and TRBJ2-1; 7 bases are shared with TRBD2. Germline values: CDR1 SGHRS, CDR2 YFSETQ. With 0 bases clipped from V and 7 bases from J, the junction kept 7 bases outside the gene matches. The CDR3 covers 15 residues. CDR3 amino acids: CASSLGAGAGNEQFF. The CDR3 DNA reads as TGCGCCAGCAGCTTGGGGGCGGGAGCTGGTAATGAGCAGTTCTTC.

The chain carries TRBV29-1 and TRBJ2-5; D not certain. The germline V and J ends were trimmed by 3 bases and 6 bases, with 14 bases remaining between them. This CDR3 has 13 residues. Germline values: CDR1 SQVTM, CDR2 ANQGSEA. The chain's CDR3 is CSVDSGSQQTQYF. Here the CDR3 DNA reads TGCAGCGTTGATTCGGGCAGCCAGCAGACCCAGTACTTC.

This clonotype appeared once. This chain links TRBV7-3 with TRBJ2-1; TRBD2 matches 9 bases. The junction had 7 bases not matched to a gene; V was cut back by 5 bases and J by 5 bases. Germline assignment: CDR1 SGHTA and CDR2 FQGTGA. This CDR3 comprises 15 residues. As DNA, the CDR3 is TGTGCCAGCAGCCAAGGGCTAGCGGGGCACAATGAGCAGTTCTTC. Its translation: CASSQGLAGHNEQFF. The complete variable domain, with remaining parts taken from reference TRBV7-3 and TRBJ2-1, reads GAGVSQTPSNKVTEKGKYVELRCDPISGHTALYWYRQSLGQGPEFLIYFQGTGAADDSGLPNDRFFAVRPEGSVSTLKIQRTERGDSAVYLCASSQGLAGHNEQFFGPGTRLTVL.

V is TRBV5-1 and J is TRBJ2-5; perhaps TRBD2 as D (5 bases). The V gene lost 0 bases and the J gene lost 5 bases, with 14 bases spanning the gap. Germline V CDR1 and CDR2: SGHRS, YFSETQ. CDR3 length equals 15 residues. This CDR3 reads CASSLVGAGAETQYF. CDR3 coding DNA: TGCGCCAGCAGCTTGGTGGGAGCTGGAGCGGAGACCCAGTACTTC.

This clonotype was detected many times. The chain has TRBV6-6 and TRBJ1-2, with unresolved D. Per germline, CDR1 MNHNY and CDR2 SVGAGI (reference sequence). The CDR3 covers 13 residues. Trimming cost V 0 bases and J 2 bases, with 4 bases left between them. CDR3 nucleotides: TGTGCCAGCAGTTACTCAGAAAACTATGGCTACACCTTC. As protein: CASSYSENYGYTF.

CDR3 sequence (DNA): TGTGCCAGCAGCTTAGCTTGGGACTCGACCCCAGACCTTTACAATGAGCAGTTCTTC. It encodes CASSLAWDSTPDLYNEQFF. The V and J genes are TRBV7-2 and TRBJ2-1, with a tentative D call TRBD2 (6 bases). With 0 bases removed from V and 4 bases from J, the gap between germline ends came to 22 bases. Germline V gene data show CDR1 as SGHTA and CDR2 as FQGNSA. The CDR3 is made up of 19 amino acids.

The count of this clonotype is one. The chain joins TRBV7-9 to TRBJ2-7; D is unresolved. The CDR3 extends over 13 amino acids. V lost 4 bases, J lost 2 bases, and 9 bases lay in between. Germline V gene data show CDR1 as SEHNR and CDR2 as FQNEAQ (reference sequence). The CDR3 protein is CASSSFPTYEQYF. In nucleotides, the CDR3 is TGTGCCAGCAGCTCGTTCCCTACCTACGAGCAGTACTTC.

This clonotype has a handful of counts. This chain uses TRBV7-2 with TRBJ2-5, with D perhaps TRBD1 (6 bases). The end of the DNA is better explained by TRBJ2-7, so the J call may be wrong. The CDR3 is 14 residues long. The germline V gene has CDR1 SGHTA and CDR2 FQGNSA. In DNA, the CDR3 is TGTGCCAGCAGCTCCGCAGGACAGCTTTACGAGCAGTACTTC. It is translated as CASSSAGQLYEQYF.